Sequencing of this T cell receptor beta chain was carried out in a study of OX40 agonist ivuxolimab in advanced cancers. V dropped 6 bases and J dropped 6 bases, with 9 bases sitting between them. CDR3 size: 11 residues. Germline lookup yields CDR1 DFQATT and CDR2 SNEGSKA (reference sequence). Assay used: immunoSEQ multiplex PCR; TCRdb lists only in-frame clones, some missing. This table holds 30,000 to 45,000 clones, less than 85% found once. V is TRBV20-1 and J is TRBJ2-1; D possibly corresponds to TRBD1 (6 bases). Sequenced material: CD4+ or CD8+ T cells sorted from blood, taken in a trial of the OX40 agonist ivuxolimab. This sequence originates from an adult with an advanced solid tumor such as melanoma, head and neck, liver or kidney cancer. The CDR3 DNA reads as TGCAGTGCGGGCAGGGGCAATGAGCAGTTCTTC. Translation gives CSAGRGNEQFF.